This TCR beta chain was sequenced in a study of cytotoxic CD8 clonotypes in ibrutinib-treated CLL. As to this clone: The target antigen is unknown.

A 1 in 200,000 to 1 in 1 million T cell depth was the sequencing target. Sequencing used immunoSEQ multiplex PCR; TCRdb keeps in-frame clones, though not all of them. The table lists some 3,000 clones, roughly four fifths of them singletons. The study, taken as a whole, reports: Starting clonality was above that of age-matched healthy donors and tracked circulating CD8+ T-cell counts. The times at which samples were taken varied between sustained-remission and progressing patients.

The V gene lost 5 bases and the J gene lost 4 bases, with 17 bases spanning the gap. This CDR3 has 15 amino acids. The germline V gene has CDR1 SNHLY and CDR2 FYNNEI. Sequenced material: PBMCs, taken before ibrutinib treatment. The rearrangement joins TRBV2 to TRBJ1-2; TRBD1 might be the D (6 bases). This clonotype was sampled from a human donor with chronic lymphocytic leukemia. CDR3 sequence reads: CASSRDIYRCYGYTF. In nucleotides, the CDR3 is TGTGCCAGCAGTCGGGACATTTACCGATGCTATGGCTACACCTTC. The whole variable domain, remainder taken from reference TRBV2 and TRBJ1-2, is EPEVTQTPSHQVTQMGQEVILRCVPISNHLYFYWYRQILGQKVEFLVSFYNNEISEKSEIFDDQFSVERPDGSNFTLKIRSTKLEDSAMYFCASSRDIYRCYGYTFGSGTRLTVV.